This entry describes one T cell receptor beta chain. Its specificity is unknown. The data derive from a study of high-grade serous ovarian cancer treatment subgroups. Background on the study: Mean per sample: around 13,000 reads, more than 6,500 unique TCR beta rearrangements.

Clones were sequenced by immunoSEQ multiplex PCR, and TCRdb holds only the in-frame ones, with some missing. This table has more than 8,000 clones, around 76% appearing once. Study-wide findings and caveats: Tumors within one patient showed repertoire similarity of 0.11 to 0.79. Without spatial data, bulk sequencing limits insight into HGSC tumor diversity. Higher neoantigen levels went with greater TCR clonal relatedness.

The germline V and J ends were trimmed by 1 base and 4 bases, with 9 bases remaining between them. The CDR3 loop spans 14 amino acids. The germline CDR1 and CDR2 sequences are SGHRS and YFSETQ. The tumor samples were collected prior to definitive surgery or chemotherapy. The sequence came from a human donor with high-grade serous ovarian cancer. The sequenced material came from tumor tissue. The V gene is TRBV5-1, the J gene TRBJ1-3, with D perhaps matching TRBD1 (5 bases). The CDR3 bases are TGCGCCAGCAGCTTGTGGGGCGCAGGAAACACCATATATTTT. This translates into CASSLWGAGNTIYF.